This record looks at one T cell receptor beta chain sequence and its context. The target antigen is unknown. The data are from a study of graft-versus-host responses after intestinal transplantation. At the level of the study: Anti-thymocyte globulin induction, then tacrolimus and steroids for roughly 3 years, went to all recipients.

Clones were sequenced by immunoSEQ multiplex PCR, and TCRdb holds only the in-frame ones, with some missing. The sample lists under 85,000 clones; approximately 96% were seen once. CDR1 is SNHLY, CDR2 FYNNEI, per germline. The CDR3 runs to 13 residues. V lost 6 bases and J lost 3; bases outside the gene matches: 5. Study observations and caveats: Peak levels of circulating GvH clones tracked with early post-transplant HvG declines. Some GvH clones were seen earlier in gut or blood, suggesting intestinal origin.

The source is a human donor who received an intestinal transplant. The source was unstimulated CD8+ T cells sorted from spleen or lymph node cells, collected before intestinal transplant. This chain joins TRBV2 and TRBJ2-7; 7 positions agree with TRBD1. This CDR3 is CASRPGQIYEQYF. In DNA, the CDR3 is TGTGCCAGCAGGCCGGGACAGATCTACGAGCAGTACTTC. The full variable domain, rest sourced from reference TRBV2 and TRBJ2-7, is EPEVTQTPSHQVTQMGQEVILRCVPISNHLYFYWYRQILGQKVEFLVSFYNNEISEKSEIFDDQFSVERPDGSNFTLKIRSTKLEDSAMYFCASRPGQIYEQYFGPGTRLTVT.